This T cell receptor beta chain was obtained from a study of CD8 T cells in ankylosing spondylitis. Overall study results and limits: Seemingly distinctive of ankylosing spondylitis blood was a TCR beta motif formed by eight highly homologous variants.

For this clonotype: Its antigen is as yet unknown.

TCRdb ran MiXCR on the 5' RACE reads and lists one entry per CDR3 protein. The data contain hundreds of thousands of distinct CDR3 sequences, 20% to 30% of them singletons. The specimen was blood, either unsorted or a sorted T cell fraction (not recorded which). The sequence came from a male donor with ankylosing spondylitis.

CDR3 coding DNA: TGTGCCAGCACCCCTCCAGGGCCGTGGGGCACTGAAGCTTTCTTT. Translating it yields CASTPPGPWGTEAFF. The rearrangement uses TRBV12-3 or TRBV12-4 and TRBJ1-1; possible D gene TRBD1, 5 bases. This CDR3 is built from 15 residues. The V end was cut by 7 bases, the J end by 4 bases, with 19 bases between.